This T cell receptor beta chain comes out of a study of Ad26.COV2.S vaccination and SARS-CoV-2 variants. Study-wide background: Among those in the COV1001 Ad26.COV2.S trial arm was the donor. Ad26.COV2.S shots went into the muscle once or twice, 56 days apart.

The protocol was immunoSEQ multiplex PCR, while the TCRdb copy is restricted to in-frame clones and leaves out a portion. Among around 300,000 clones listed, 75% to 90% were seen once. Concerning this clone: Its antigen is undetermined.

The study's findings and limits: After vaccination, reports described spike-specific CD8+ and CD4+ T cell responses as showing substantial breadth.

Treatment given: around 19 received Ad26.COV2.S at low or high dose, single or two shots; several received placebo; per-sample allocation not given. Vaccine and placebo recipients were sampled on day 63 after the first injection. Donation was by an adult aged 18-55 years who was in Boston. This CDR3 has 12 amino acids. The V and J ends lost 4 bases and 1 base respectively, with 4 bases between them. Germline V gene sequence: CDR1 LNHNV, CDR2 YYDKDF (reference sequence). This clonotype was sampled from a person aged 18 to 59 who received the Ad26.COV2.S COVID-19 vaccine or a placebo. This specimen was peripheral blood, taken in a trial of Ad26.COV2.S vaccine versus placebo. The genes are TRBV15 and TRBJ1-1; D is ambiguous. The DNA of the CDR3 is TGTGCCACCAGCACTGGGAACACTGAAGCTTTCTTT. Protein sequence: CATSTGNTEAFF.